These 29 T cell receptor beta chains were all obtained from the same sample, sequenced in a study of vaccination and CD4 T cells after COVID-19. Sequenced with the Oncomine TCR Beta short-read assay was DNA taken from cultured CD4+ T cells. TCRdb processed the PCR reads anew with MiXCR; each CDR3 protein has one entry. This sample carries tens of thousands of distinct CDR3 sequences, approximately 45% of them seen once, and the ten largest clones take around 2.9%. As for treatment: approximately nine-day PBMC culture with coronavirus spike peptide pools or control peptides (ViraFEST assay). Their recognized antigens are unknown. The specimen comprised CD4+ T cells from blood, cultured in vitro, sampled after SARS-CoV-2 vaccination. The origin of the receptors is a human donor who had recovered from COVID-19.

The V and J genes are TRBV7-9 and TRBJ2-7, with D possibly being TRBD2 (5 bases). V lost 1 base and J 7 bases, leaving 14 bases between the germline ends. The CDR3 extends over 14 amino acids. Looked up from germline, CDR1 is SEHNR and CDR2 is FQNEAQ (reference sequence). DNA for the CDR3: TGTGCCAGCAGCTTAGGAGGCGGGTCTCGAGAGCAGTACTTC. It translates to CASSLGGGSREQYF. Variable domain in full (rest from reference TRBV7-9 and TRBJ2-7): DTGVSQNPRHKITKRGQNVTFRCDPISEHNRLYWYRQTLGQGPEFLTYFQNEAQLEKSRLLSDRFSAERPKGSFSTLEIQRTEQGDSAMYLCASSLGGGSREQYFGPGTRLTVT.

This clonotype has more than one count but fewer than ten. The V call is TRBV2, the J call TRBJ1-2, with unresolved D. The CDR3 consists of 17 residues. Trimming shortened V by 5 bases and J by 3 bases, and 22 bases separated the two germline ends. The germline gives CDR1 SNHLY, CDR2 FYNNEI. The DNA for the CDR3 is TGTGCCAGCAGTCAGGAGAAGCACCCCCCCCGAGACTATGGCTACACCTTC. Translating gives CASSQEKHPPRDYGYTF.

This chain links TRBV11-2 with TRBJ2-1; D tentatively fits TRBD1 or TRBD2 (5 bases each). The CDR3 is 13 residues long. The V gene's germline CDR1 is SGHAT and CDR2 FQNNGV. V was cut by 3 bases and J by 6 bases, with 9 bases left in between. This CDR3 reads CASSFNGGNEQFF. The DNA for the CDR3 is TGTGCCAGCAGCTTCAATGGGGGCAATGAGCAGTTCTTC.

This chain's CDR3 is CASSGTGGLQFF. The CDR3 DNA sequence: TGTGCCAGCAGTGGGACAGGGGGCTTGCAGTTCTTC. The chain couples TRBV6-1 to TRBJ2-1; 11 bases align to TRBD1. CDR3 length equals 12 residues. Germline lookup yields CDR1 MNHNS and CDR2 SASEGT. Trimming took 4 bases from V and 12 from J; bases not matched to a gene: 2.

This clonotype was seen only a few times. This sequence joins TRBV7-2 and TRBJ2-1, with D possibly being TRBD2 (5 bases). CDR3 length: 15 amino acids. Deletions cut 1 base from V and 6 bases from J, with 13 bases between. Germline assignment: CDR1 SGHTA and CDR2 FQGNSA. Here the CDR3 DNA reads TGTGCCAGCAGCTTAGTATTGCGGGCCGGCAATGAGCAGTTCTTC. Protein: CASSLVLRAGNEQFF.

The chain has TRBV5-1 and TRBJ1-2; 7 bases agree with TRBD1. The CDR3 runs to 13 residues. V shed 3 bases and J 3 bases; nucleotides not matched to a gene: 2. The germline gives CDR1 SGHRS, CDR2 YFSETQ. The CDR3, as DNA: TGCGCCAGCAGCTCTGGACAGGACTATGGCTACACCTTC. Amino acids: CASSSGQDYGYTF.

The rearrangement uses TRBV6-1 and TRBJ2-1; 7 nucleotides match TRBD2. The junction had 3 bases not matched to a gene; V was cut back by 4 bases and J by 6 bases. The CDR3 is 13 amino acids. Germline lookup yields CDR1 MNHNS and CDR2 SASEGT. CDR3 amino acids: CASSVGGGNEQFF. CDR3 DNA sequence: TGTGCCAGCAGTGTGGGGGGGGGCAATGAGCAGTTCTTC.

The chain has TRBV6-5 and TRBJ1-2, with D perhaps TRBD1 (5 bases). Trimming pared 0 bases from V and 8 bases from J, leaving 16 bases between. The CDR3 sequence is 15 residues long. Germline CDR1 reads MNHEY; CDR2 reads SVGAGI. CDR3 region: CASSYSRGTVRGYTF. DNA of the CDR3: TGTGCCAGCAGTTACTCGAGAGGGACTGTTCGGGGCTACACCTTC.

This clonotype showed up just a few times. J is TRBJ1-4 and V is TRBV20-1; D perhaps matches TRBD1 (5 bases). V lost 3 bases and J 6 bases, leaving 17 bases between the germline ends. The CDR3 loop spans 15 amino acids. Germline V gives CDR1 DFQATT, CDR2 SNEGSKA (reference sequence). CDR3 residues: CSASHPGGVYEKLFF. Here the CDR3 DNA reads TGCAGTGCTAGCCATCCGGGGGGGGTTTATGAAAAACTGTTTTTT.

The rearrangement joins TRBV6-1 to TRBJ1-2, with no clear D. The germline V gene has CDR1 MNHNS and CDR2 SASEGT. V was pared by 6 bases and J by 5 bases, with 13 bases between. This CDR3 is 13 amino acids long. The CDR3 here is CASRPGPSYGYTF. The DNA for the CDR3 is TGTGCCAGCAGGCCCGGCCCATCTTATGGCTACACCTTC.

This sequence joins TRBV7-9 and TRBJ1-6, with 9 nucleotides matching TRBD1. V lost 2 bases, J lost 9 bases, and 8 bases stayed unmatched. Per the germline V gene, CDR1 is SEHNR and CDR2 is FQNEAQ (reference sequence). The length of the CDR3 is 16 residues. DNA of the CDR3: TGTGCCAGCAGCTTAATCGCGGGACAGGGAGGTTCACCCCTCCACTTT. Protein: CASSLIAGQGGSPLHF.

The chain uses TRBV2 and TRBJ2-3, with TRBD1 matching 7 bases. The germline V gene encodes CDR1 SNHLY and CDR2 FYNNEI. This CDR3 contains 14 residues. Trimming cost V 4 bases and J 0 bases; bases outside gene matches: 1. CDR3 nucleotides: TGTGCCAGCAGTGGACAGGGCAGCACAGATACGCAGTATTTT. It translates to CASSGQGSTDTQYF.

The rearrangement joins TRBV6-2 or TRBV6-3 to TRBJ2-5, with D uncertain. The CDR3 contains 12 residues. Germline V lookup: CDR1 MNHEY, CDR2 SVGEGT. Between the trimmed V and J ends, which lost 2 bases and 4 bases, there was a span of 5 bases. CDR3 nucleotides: TGTGCCAGCAGTTACGACCCAGAGACCCAGTACTTC. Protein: CASSYDPETQYF.

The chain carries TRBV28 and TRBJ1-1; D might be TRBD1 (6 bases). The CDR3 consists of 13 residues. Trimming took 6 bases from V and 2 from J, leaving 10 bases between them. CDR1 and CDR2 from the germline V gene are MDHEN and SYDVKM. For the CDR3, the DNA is TGTGCCAGCAGCCAGGGGCGTAACACTGAAGCTTTCTTT. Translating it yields CASSQGRNTEAFF.

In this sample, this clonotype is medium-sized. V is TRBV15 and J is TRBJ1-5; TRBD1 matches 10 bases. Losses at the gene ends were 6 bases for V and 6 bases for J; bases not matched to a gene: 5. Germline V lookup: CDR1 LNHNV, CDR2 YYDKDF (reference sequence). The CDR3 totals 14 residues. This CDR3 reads CATSKGQGTQPQHF. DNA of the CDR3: TGTGCCACCAGTAAGGGACAGGGGACTCAGCCCCAGCATTTT.

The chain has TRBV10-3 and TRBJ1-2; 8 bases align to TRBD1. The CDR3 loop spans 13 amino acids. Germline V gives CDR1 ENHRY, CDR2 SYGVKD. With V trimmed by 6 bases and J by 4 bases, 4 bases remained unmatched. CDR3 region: CAIRETGAYGYTF. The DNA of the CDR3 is TGTGCCATCAGGGAGACAGGGGCCTATGGCTACACCTTC.

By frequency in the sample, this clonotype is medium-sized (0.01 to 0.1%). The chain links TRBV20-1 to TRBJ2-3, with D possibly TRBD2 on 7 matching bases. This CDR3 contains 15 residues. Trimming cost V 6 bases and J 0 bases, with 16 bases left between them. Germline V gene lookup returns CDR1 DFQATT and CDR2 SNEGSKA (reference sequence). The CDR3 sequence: CSASSGGGSTDTQYF. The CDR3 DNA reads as TGCAGTGCCTCCAGCGGCGGGGGCAGCACAGATACGCAGTATTTT.

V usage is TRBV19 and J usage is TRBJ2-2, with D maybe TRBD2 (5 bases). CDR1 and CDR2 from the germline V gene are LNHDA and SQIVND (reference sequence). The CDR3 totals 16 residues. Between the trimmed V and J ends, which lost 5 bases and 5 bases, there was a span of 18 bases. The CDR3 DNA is TGTGCCAGTAGTTCCCCGTCAGTGAGGAGGACCGGGGAGCTGTTTTTT. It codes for CASSSPSVRRTGELFF. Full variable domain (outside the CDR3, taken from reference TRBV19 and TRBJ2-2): DGGITQSPKYLFRKEGQNVTLSCEQNLNHDAMYWYRQDPGQGLRLIYYSQIVNDFQKGDIAEGYSVSREKKESFPLTVTSAQKNPTAFYLCASSSPSVRRTGELFFGEGSRLTVL.

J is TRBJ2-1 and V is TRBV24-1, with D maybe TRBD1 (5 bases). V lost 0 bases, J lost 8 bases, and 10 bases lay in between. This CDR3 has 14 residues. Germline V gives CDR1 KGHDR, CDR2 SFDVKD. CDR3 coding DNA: TGTGCCACCAGTGATTTGAGGGGAAGGGATGAGCAGTTCTTC. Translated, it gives CATSDLRGRDEQFF.

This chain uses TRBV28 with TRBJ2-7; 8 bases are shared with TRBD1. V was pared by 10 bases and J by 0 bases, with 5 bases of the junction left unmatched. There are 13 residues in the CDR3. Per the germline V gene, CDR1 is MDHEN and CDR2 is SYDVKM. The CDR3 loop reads CATWTGISYEQYF. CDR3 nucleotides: TGTGCCACTTGGACAGGGATCTCCTACGAGCAGTACTTC.

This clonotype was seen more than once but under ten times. CDR3 amino acids: CSASITGGEQYF. The CDR3 DNA is TGCAGTGCATCGATAACAGGGGGCGAGCAGTACTTC. This sequence joins TRBV20-1 and TRBJ2-7; 8 nucleotides align to TRBD1. There are 12 residues in the CDR3. Germline V lookup: CDR1 DFQATT, CDR2 SNEGSKA (reference sequence). J lost 6 bases, V lost 6 bases, and 7 bases had no gene match.

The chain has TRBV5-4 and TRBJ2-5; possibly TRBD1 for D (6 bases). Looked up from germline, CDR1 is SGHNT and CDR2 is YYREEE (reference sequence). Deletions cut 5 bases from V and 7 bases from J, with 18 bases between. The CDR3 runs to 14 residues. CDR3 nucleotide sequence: TGTGCCAGCAGTAATTCACAGGGCGTGGTGACCCAGTACTTC. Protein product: CASSNSQGVVTQYF.

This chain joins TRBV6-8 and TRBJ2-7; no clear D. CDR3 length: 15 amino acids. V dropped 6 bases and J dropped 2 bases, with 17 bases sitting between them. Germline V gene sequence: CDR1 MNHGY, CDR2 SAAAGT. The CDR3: CASRNLGKVPYEQYF. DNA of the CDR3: TGTGCCAGCAGAAATTTGGGGAAAGTACCCTACGAGCAGTACTTC.

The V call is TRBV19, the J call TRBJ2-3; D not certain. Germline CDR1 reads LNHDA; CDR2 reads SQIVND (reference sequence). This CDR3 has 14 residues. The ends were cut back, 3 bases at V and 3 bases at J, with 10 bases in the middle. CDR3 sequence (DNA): TGTGCCAGTAGTATTCTCGACGGGACAGATACGCAGTATTTT. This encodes CASSILDGTDTQYF.

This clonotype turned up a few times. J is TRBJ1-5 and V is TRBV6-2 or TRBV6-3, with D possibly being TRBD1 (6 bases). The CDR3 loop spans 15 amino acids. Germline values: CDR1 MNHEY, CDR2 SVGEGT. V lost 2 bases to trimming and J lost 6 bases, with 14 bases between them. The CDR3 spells CASSYGAGGGQPQHF. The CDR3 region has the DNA TGTGCCAGCAGTTACGGGGCGGGGGGCGGTCAGCCCCAGCATTTT.

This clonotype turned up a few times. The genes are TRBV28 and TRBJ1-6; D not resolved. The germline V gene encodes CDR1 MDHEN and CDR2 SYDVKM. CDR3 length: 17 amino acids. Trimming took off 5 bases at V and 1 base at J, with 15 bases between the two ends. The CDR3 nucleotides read TGTGCCAGCAGTCTGACCACCCGGGGATCCTATAATTCACCCCTCCACTTT. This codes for CASSLTTRGSYNSPLHF.

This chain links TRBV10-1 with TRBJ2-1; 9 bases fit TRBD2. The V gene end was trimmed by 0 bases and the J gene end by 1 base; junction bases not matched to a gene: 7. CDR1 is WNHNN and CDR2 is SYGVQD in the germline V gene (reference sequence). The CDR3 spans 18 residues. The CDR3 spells CASSESGSGRGSYNEQFF. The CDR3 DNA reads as TGCGCCAGCAGTGAGTCCGGTAGCGGGAGAGGGTCCTACAATGAGCAGTTCTTC.

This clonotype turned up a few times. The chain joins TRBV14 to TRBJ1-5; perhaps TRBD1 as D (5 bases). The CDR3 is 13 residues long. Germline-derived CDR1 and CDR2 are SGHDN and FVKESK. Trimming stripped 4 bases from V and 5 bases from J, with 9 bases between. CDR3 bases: TGTGCCAGCAGCCCGGGACGGGATCAGCCCCAGCATTTT. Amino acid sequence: CASSPGRDQPQHF.

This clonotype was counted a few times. The CDR3 DNA reads TGCAGTGCGCAAACCCGATCGGGTGGAAACACCATATATTTT. Translating it yields CSAQTRSGGNTIYF. The J gene is TRBJ1-3, the V gene TRBV20-1; D unclear. Germline CDR1 and CDR2: DFQATT and SNEGSKA (reference sequence). The germline V and J ends were trimmed by 6 bases and 3 bases, with 15 bases remaining between them. The CDR3 extends over 14 amino acids.